What follows are 11 T cell receptor beta chains derived from one specimen sequenced in a study of cytomegalovirus exposure and HLA in healthy donors (dated by TCRdb to about 2017). The method behind the library was the immunoSEQ multiplex PCR assay. TCRdb limited this immuneACCESS table to in-frame rearrangements with V and J called. A share of clones is missing; checked studies link under half to unresolved V genes, and the rest is unexplained. Across this sample there are 80,000 or so clones, with roughly 96% seen only once. The ten largest clones add up to more than 0.65% of the sample. The sequenced material came from PBMCs. The receptors here all came from a woman aged 18 to 35 in good health and CMV-seronegative.

The rearrangement joins TRBV18 to TRBJ2-5; possible D gene TRBD1, 6 bases. The CDR3 is made up of 12 amino acids. The germline V and J ends were trimmed by 5 bases and 5 bases, with 9 bases remaining between them. CDR1 is KGHSH and CDR2 is LQKENI in the germline V gene. CDR3 protein: CASSSGVETQYF. For the CDR3, the DNA is TGTGCCAGCTCATCAGGGGTGGAGACCCAGTACTTC.

V and J are TRBV4-3 and TRBJ2-3; D is perhaps TRBD1 (6 bases). This CDR3 is 16 amino acids long. Trimming left V 0 bases short and J 3 bases short, with 13 bases between. Germline V gene sequence: CDR1 LGHNA, CDR2 YSLEER. CDR3 in DNA: TGCGCCAGCAGCCAAGAAACAGGGCGCTGGACAGATACGCAGTATTTT. This translates into CASSQETGRWTDTQYF.

V is TRBV30 and J is TRBJ2-5, with 7 positions matching TRBD2. V gave up 5 bases and J gave up 5 bases; unmatched junction bases: 8. Germline values: CDR1 GTSNPN, CDR2 SVGIG (reference sequence). This CDR3 has 13 residues. The CDR3 reads CAWEGLPRETQYF. The DNA of the CDR3 is TGTGCCTGGGAGGGACTACCGCGCGAGACCCAGTACTTC.

V and J are TRBV7-7 and TRBJ2-1; no reliable D call. CDR3 length equals 17 residues. Germline V gene lookup returns CDR1 SSHAT and CDR2 FNYEAQ (reference sequence). Trimming took off 2 bases at V and 6 bases at J, with 20 bases between the two ends. The CDR3 coding sequence is TGTGCCAGCAGCTTACCCGAGGCCCATACCCCTACCAATGAGCAGTTCTTC. Its translation is CASSLPEAHTPTNEQFF.

The chain employs TRBV27 and TRBJ2-1, with D uncertain. This CDR3 comprises 13 residues. CDR1 MNHEY and CDR2 SMNVEV come from the germline V gene (reference sequence). Deletions cut 3 bases from V and 2 bases from J, with 5 bases between. CDR3 DNA sequence: TGTGCCAGCAGTTTGAGTGCCTACAATGAGCAGTTCTTC. The encoded protein is CASSLSAYNEQFF.

The J gene is TRBJ2-7, the V gene TRBV18; 8 positions match TRBD2. Germline V gene lookup returns CDR1 KGHSH and CDR2 LQKENI. This CDR3 is 14 amino acids long. Trimming removed 3 bases from V and 1 base from J; junction bases left unmatched: 2. The CDR3 loop is CASSPRGGSYEQYF. The CDR3 DNA is TGTGCCAGCTCACCCCGGGGGGGTTCCTACGAGCAGTACTTC.

The count of this clone is one. This rearrangement joins TRBV7-8 to TRBJ1-1; D gene ambiguous. The V end lost 6 bases, the J end lost 5 bases, and 10 bases lay between the germline ends. Germline lookup yields CDR1 SGHVS and CDR2 FQNEAQ. This CDR3 contains 12 residues. CDR3 DNA sequence: TGTGCCAGCAGTCTGGGGAGAACTGAAGCTTTCTTT. Its translation: CASSLGRTEAFF.

The CDR3 is CASSSLSADTQYF. In nucleotides, the CDR3 is TGTGCCAGTAGTTCCTTATCGGCAGATACGCAGTATTTT. This chain connects TRBV19 to TRBJ2-3; D unclear. There are 13 residues in the CDR3. Germline loops: CDR1 LNHDA, CDR2 SQIVND (reference sequence). Deletions cut 5 bases from V and 4 bases from J, with 10 bases between.

V gene TRBV19 combines with J gene TRBJ1-5, with TRBD1 matching over 12 bases. Losses at the gene ends were 6 bases for V and 8 bases for J; bases not matched to a gene: 5. The CDR3 extends over 14 amino acids. Looked up from germline, CDR1 is LNHDA and CDR2 is SQIVND (reference sequence). CDR3 nucleotides: TGTGCCAGTAGGGGGGACAGGGGGCGTGAGCCCCAGCATTTT. This gives the protein CASRGDRGREPQHF.

The V and J genes are TRBV25-1 and TRBJ2-1, with 8 bases fitting TRBD2. In germline, CDR1 is MGHDK, CDR2 SYGVNS. The V and J ends lost 3 bases and 2 bases, in that order; junction bases with no gene match: 3. This CDR3 contains 15 residues. CDR3 in amino acids: CASSDGGGTYNEQFF. The CDR3 nucleotides read TGTGCCAGCAGTGACGGCGGGGGGACCTACAATGAGCAGTTCTTC.

The rearrangement uses TRBV7-6 and TRBJ2-1; 8 nucleotides line up with TRBD2. The junction had 3 bases not matched to a gene; V was cut back by 1 base and J by 4 bases. The germline gives CDR1 SGHVS, CDR2 FNYEAQ. There are 15 residues in the CDR3. The CDR3 bases are TGTGCCAGCAGCTTAGGGGCGGGGGGTTACAATGAGCAGTTCTTC. It yields the protein CASSLGAGGYNEQFF. Drawing the rest from reference TRBV7-6 and TRBJ2-1, the complete variable domain is GAGVSQSPRYKVTKRGQDVALRCDPISGHVSLYWYRQALGQGPEFLTYFNYEAQQDKSGLPNDRFSAERPEGSISTLTIQRTEQRDSAMYRCASSLGAGGYNEQFFGPGTRLTVL.